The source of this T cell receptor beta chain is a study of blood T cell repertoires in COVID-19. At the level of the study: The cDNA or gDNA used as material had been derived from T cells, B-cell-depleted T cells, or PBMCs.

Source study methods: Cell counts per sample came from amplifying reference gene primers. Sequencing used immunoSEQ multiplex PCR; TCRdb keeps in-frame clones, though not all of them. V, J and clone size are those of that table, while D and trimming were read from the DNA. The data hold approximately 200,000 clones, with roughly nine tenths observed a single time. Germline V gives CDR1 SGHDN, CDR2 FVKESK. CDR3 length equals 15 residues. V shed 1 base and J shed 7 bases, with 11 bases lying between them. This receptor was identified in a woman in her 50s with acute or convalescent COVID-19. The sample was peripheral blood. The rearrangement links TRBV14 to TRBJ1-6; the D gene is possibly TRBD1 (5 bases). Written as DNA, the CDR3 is TGTGCCAGCAGCCAAGGTCAGGGCTCCAATTCACCCCTCCACTTT. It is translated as CASSQGQGSNSPLHF. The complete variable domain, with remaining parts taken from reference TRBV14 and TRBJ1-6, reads EAGVTQFPSHSVIEKGQTVTLRCDPISGHDNLYWYRRVMGKEIKFLLHFVKESKQDESGMPNNRFLAERTGGTYSTLKVQPAELEDSGVYFCASSQGQGSNSPLHFGNGTRLTVT.